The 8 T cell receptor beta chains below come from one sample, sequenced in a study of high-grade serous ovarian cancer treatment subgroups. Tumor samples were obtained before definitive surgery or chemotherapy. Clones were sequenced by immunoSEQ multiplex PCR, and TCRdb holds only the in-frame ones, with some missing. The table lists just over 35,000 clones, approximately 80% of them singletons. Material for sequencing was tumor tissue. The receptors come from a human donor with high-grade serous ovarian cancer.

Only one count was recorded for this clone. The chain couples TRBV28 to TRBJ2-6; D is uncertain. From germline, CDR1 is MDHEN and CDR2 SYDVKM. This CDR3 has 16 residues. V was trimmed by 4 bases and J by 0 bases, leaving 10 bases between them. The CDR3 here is CASSSHRNSGANVLTF. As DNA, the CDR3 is TGTGCCAGCAGTTCCCACAGAAACTCTGGGGCCAACGTCCTGACTTTC.

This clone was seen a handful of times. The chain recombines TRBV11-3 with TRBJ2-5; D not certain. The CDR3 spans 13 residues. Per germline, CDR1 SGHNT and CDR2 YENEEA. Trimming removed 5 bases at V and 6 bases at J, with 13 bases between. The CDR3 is CASSQGSVKTQYF. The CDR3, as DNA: TGTGCCAGCAGCCAAGGGTCAGTAAAGACCCAGTACTTC.

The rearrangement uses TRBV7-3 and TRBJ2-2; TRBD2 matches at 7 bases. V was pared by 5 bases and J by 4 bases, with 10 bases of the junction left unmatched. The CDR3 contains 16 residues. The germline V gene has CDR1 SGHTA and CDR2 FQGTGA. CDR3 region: CASSPPRASGTGELFF. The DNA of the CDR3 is TGTGCCAGCAGCCCTCCGCGAGCTAGCGGCACCGGGGAGCTGTTTTTT.

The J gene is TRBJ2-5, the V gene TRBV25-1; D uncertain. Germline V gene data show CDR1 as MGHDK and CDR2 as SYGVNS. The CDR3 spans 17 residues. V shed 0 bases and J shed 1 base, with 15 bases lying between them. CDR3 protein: CASSEYTPSQPQETQYF. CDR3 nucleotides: TGTGCCAGCAGTGAATATACCCCGTCCCAGCCCCAAGAGACCCAGTACTTC. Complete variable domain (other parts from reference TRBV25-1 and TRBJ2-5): EADIYQTPRYLVIGTGKKITLECSQTMGHDKMYWYQQDPGMELHLIHYSYGVNSTEKGDLSSESTVSRIRTEHFPLTLESARPSHTSQYLCASSEYTPSQPQETQYFGPGTRLLVL.

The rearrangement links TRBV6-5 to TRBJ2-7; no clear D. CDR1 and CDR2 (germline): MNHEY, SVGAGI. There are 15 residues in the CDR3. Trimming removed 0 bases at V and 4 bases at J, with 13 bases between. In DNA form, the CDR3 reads TGTGCCAGCAGTTACTCGGGGTCCGGGTGGTACGAGCAGTACTTC. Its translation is CASSYSGSGWYEQYF.

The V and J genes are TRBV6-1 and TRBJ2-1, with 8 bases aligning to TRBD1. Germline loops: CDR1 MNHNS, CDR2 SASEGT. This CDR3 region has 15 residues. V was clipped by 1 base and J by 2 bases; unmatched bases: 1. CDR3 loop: CASSEGQGTYNEQFF. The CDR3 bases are TGTGCCAGCAGTGAAGGACAGGGGACCTACAATGAGCAGTTCTTC.

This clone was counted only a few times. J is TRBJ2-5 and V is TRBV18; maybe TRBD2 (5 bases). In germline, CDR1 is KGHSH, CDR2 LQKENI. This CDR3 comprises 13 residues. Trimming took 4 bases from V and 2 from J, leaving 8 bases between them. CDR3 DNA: TGTGCCAGCTCACTGAGGGTACAAGAGACCCAGTACTTC. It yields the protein CASSLRVQETQYF.

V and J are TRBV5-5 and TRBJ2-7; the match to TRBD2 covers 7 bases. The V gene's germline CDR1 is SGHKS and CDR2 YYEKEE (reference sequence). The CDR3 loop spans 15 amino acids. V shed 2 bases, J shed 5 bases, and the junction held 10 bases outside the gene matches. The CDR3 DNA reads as TGTGCCAGCAGCTTCGTAGTGGGGGGGAGGGACGAGCAGTACTTC. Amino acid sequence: CASSFVVGGRDEQYF.